The sequence of this T cell receptor beta chain was determined in a study of spatial heterogeneity in lung cancer. Whole-study context: A T cell module score from matched bulk RNA-seq correlated strongly with TCR transcript counts in tumor regions. Study-wide points: The number of expanded tumor alpha and beta chains correlated with mutation number.

V shed 3 bases and J shed 3 bases, with 15 bases lying between them. The CDR3 spans 15 residues. Looked up from germline, CDR1 is MNHEY and CDR2 is SVGEGT. Every TCR cDNA molecule carried a tag that served as a unique molecular identifier. TCRdb reprocessed the 5' RACE reads via MiXCR and lists one record per CDR3 protein. The sample lists 20,000 to 25,000 distinct CDR3 sequences, about 6% occurring once. This clonotype has only a few counts. Its specificity is unknown. Time point indicated: sample taken at primary tumor resection. A total of roughly 72 untreated early-stage non-small cell lung cancer patients served as donors. Sequencing covered unsorted whole RNA taken from tumor, nontumor lung or frozen PBMC.

Here the sequenced sample was lung tumor tissue, taken at surgery. The receptor was derived from a male donor with early-stage non-small cell lung cancer. This chain links TRBV6-2 or TRBV6-3 with TRBJ2-7; weak D call: TRBD2 (6 bases). CDR3 nucleotides: TGTGCCAGCAGTTATTTCGGGGGAGCCCACTACGAGCAGTACTTC. The encoded protein is CASSYFGGAHYEQYF.